The rows below give T cell receptor beta chains drawn from one sample of a study of T cell responses to AZD1222 COVID-19 vaccine. Only in-frame clones appear in the TCRdb table, and some are missing; sequencing was by immunoSEQ multiplex PCR. Of about 150,000 clones listed, approximately 91% are singletons. The source material was peripheral blood, sampled 28 days after the second AZD1222 dose. These receptors were taken from an adult who received the AZD1222 COVID-19 vaccine. The CDR3 runs from the conserved cysteine through the conserved F or W. D genes are given only for firm matches. Size tells how often a clone was seen (once, few, many) or the class of an expanded clone, and some rows leave it out.

size: .; V: TRBV19; D: .; J: TRBJ1-2; DNA: TGTGCCAGCTCAGAAGCTAACTATGGCTACACCTTC; CDR3: CASSEANYGYTF
size: .; V: TRBV18; D: TRBD2; J: TRBJ2-7; DNA: TGTGCCAGCTCACCATGGGGGGGAACCTACGAGCAGTACTTC; CDR3: CASSPWGGTYEQYF
size: .; V: TRBV7-2; D: .; J: TRBJ2-7; DNA: TGTGCCAGCAGCTTAGCACAGGTCTCGTACGAGCAGTACTTC; CDR3: CASSLAQVSYEQYF
size: once; V: TRBV11-1; D: TRBD2; J: TRBJ2-1; DNA: TGTGCCACGGGGGGGGCTGAGCAGTTCTTC; CDR3: CATGGAEQFF
size: .; V: TRBV14; D: .; J: TRBJ1-4; DNA: TGTGCCAGCAGCCAAGAGCGTACGCTTACCAATGAAAAACTGTTTTTT; CDR3: CASSQERTLTNEKLFF
size: .; V: TRBV6-5; D: TRBD1; J: TRBJ1-5; DNA: TGTGCCAGCAGTCGACAGGGCGATCAGCCCCAGCATTTT; CDR3: CASSRQGDQPQHF
size: .; V: TRBV6-6; D: .; J: TRBJ2-7; DNA: TGTGCCAGCAAACAGGCAGGGGCGACCTACGAGCAGTACTTC; CDR3: CASKQAGATYEQYF
size: .; V: TRBV25-1; D: .; J: TRBJ2-1; DNA: TGTGCCAGCAGCGAGACAGGCGTAATTTACAATGAGCAGTTCTTC; CDR3: CASSETGVIYNEQFF
size: .; V: TRBV7-9; D: .; J: TRBJ2-1; DNA: TGTGCCAGCATTCGGGCGGGCAGCTCCTACAATGAGCAGTTCTTC; CDR3: CASIRAGSSYNEQFF
size: .; V: TRBV5-4; D: .; J: TRBJ2-1; DNA: TGTGCCAGCAGCTTAGGCGGGCAAAGCTCCTACAATGAGCAGTTCTTC; CDR3: CASSLGGQSSYNEQFF
size: .; V: TRBV11-1; D: TRBD1; J: TRBJ2-7; DNA: TGTGCCAGCAGCTTAGGGACAGGGTCATTCGAGCAGTACTTC; CDR3: CASSLGTGSFEQYF
size: .; V: TRBV10-1; D: .; J: TRBJ1-1; DNA: TGCGCCAGCAGTGAGTCGGCTCGCACTGAAGCTTTCTTT; CDR3: CASSESARTEAFF
size: .; V: TRBV20-1; D: TRBD1; J: TRBJ1-1; DNA: TGCAGTGCTAGTAAGGGGACAGGGATCACTGAAGCTTTCTTT; CDR3: CSASKGTGITEAFF
size: .; V: TRBV27; D: .; J: TRBJ1-2; DNA: TGTGCCAGCAGTTGGGGAATGAGGGAGGATGGCTACACCTTC; CDR3: CASSWGMREDGYTF
size: .; V: TRBV19; D: .; J: TRBJ1-2; DNA: TGTGCCAGTAGTATAGGTCGGGATAACTATGGCTACACCTTC; CDR3: CASSIGRDNYGYTF
size: .; V: TRBV5-1; D: .; J: TRBJ2-1; DNA: TGCGCCTCCCAGCTTGGAGGGACTTCCCTAGGGTCCTACAATGAGCAGTTCTTC; CDR3: CASQLGGTSLGSYNEQFF
size: .; V: TRBV18; D: TRBD2; J: TRBJ2-1; DNA: TGTGCCAGCTCACCATCACCGGGACTAACCCTGAAAGCGAGCTCCTACAATGAGCAGTTCTTC; CDR3: CASSPSPGLTLKASSYNEQFF
size: .; V: TRBV4-1; D: TRBD2; J: TRBJ2-7; DNA: TGCGCCAGCAGCCCGGCCGGGACTAGCGGGAGGAGTACGTTAAGCGAGCAGTACTTC; CDR3: CASSPAGTSGRSTLSEQYF
size: .; V: TRBV6-5; D: .; J: TRBJ2-6; DNA: TGTGCCAGCAGTTCCTTAAACTCTGGGGCCAACGTCCTGACTTTC; CDR3: CASSSLNSGANVLTF